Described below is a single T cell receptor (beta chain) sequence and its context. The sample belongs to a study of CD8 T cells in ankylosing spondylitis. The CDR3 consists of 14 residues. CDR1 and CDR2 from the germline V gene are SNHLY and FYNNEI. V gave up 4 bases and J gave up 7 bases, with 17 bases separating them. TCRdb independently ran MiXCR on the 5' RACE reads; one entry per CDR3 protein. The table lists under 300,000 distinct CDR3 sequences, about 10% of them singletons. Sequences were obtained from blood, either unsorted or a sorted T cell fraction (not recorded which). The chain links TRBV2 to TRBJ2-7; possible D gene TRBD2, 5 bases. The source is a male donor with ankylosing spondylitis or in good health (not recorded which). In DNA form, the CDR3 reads TGTGCCAGCAGTGCCGGGGTCGCAAATCGGGAGCAGTACTTC. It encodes CASSAGVANREQYF. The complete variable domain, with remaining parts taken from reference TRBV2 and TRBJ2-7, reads EPEVTQTPSHQVTQMGQEVILRCVPISNHLYFYWYRQILGQKVEFLVSFYNNEISEKSEIFDDQFSVERPDGSNFTLKIRSTKLEDSAMYFCASSAGVANREQYFGPGTRLTVT.